These 14 T cell receptor beta chains originate from one sample sequenced in a study of CD8 T cells in ankylosing spondylitis. For these receptors, no antigen is known. TCRdb called the 5' RACE reads again in MiXCR, with one record for every CDR3 protein. The sample lists roughly 300,000 distinct CDR3 sequences; less than 9.5% were seen once. The study's findings and limits: Fewer than ten highly homologous variants made up a TCR beta motif, and this motif appeared characteristic of ankylosing spondylitis blood.

The sequenced sample was blood, either unsorted or a sorted T cell fraction (not recorded which). These receptors all come from a male donor with ankylosing spondylitis.

This clonotype appeared a few times. The gene calls are TRBV4-2 and TRBJ2-2, with 8 bases that match TRBD1. Germline lookup yields CDR1 LGHNA and CDR2 YNFKEQ. V was clipped by 5 bases and J by 6 bases; unmatched bases: 5. The CDR3 sequence is 14 residues long. CDR3 DNA sequence: TGTGCCAGCAGCGACTACAGGGGGGCCGGGGAGCTGTTTTTT. Translating it yields CASSDYRGAGELFF.

The chain recombines TRBV3-1 with TRBJ1-6, with D maybe TRBD1 (5 bases). The CDR3 runs 19 residues. V lost 6 bases and J 0 bases, leaving 21 bases between the germline ends. CDR1 LGHDT and CDR2 YNNKEL come from the germline V gene (reference sequence). CDR3 coding DNA: TGTGCCAGCAGTCACAAGCGAGGTGGGACTTTCTCCTATAATTCACCCCTCCACTTT. It encodes CASSHKRGGTFSYNSPLHF.

Ten or more counts support this clonotype. The chain uses TRBV28 and TRBJ1-2; D uncertain. Trimming took 5 bases from V and 0 from J, leaving 7 bases between them. Germline V CDR1 and CDR2: MDHEN, SYDVKM. The CDR3 has 13 residues. CDR3 in amino acids: CASSTEANYGYTF. The CDR3 DNA reads as TGTGCCAGCAGTACGGAGGCTAACTATGGCTACACCTTC.

Many counts were recorded for this clonotype. The chain couples TRBV29-1 to TRBJ1-3; possibly TRBD1 for D (5 bases). CDR3 length equals 14 residues. V shed 5 bases and J shed 1 base, with 12 bases lying between them. Germline-derived CDR1 and CDR2 are SQVTM and ANQGSEA. CDR3: CSVSEAGSGNTIYF. CDR3 sequence (DNA): TGCAGCGTTTCCGAGGCAGGGTCTGGAAACACCATATATTTT.

In its sample, this clonotype was seen many times. The rearrangement links TRBV4-1 to TRBJ1-1; TRBD1 might be the D (5 bases). Per the germline V gene, CDR1 is MGHRA and CDR2 is YSYEKL. This CDR3 is built from 14 residues. The V gene lost 3 bases and the J gene lost 2 bases, with 10 bases spanning the gap. Written as DNA, the CDR3 is TGCGCCAGCAGCCAGCAGGGATATAACACTGAAGCTTTCTTT. Translation: CASSQQGYNTEAFF.

This clonotype was counted only a few times. The chain employs TRBV18 and TRBJ2-1; D not resolved. CDR3 size: 13 residues. Germline loops: CDR1 KGHSH, CDR2 LQKENI. Trimming took off 5 bases at V and 9 bases at J, with 14 bases between the two ends. In DNA form, the CDR3 reads TGTGCCAGCTCAGGGTTCAGCTACGGTGAGCAGTTCTTC. Translating gives CASSGFSYGEQFF.

This chain joins TRBV10-3 and TRBJ2-3; D uncertain. The V and J ends lost 10 bases and 2 bases respectively, with 13 bases between them. Germline V lookup: CDR1 ENHRY, CDR2 SYGVKD. This CDR3 contains 13 residues. The CDR3 nucleotides read TGTGCCACCCGACCCGACCCCACAGATACGCAGTATTTT. It translates to CATRPDPTDTQYF.

This clonotype was seen only a few times. V gene TRBV7-2 combines with J gene TRBJ2-3; the D gene is possibly TRBD2 (6 bases). CDR3 size: 15 residues. Trimming shortened V by 1 base and J by 2 bases, and 10 bases separated the two germline ends. Germline values: CDR1 SGHTA, CDR2 FQGNSA. CDR3 in amino acids: CASSLDGEATDTQYF. DNA of the CDR3: TGTGCCAGCAGCTTAGATGGGGAGGCCACAGATACGCAGTATTTT.

Only a few counts were recorded for this clonotype. The gene calls are TRBV4-2 and TRBJ2-5; D not resolved. This CDR3 has 15 amino acids. CDR1 and CDR2 from the germline V gene are LGHNA and YNFKEQ. Trimming took 4 bases from V and 0 from J, leaving 12 bases between them. CDR3 nucleotide sequence: TGTGCCAGCAGCCTCCGACCCCAGTACCAAGAGACCCAGTACTTC. Translating it yields CASSLRPQYQETQYF.

This clonotype was counted ten times or more. The J gene is TRBJ2-3, the V gene TRBV4-2; D is undetermined. CDR1 and CDR2 from the germline V gene are LGHNA and YNFKEQ. Trimming left V 3 bases short and J 7 bases short, with 17 bases between. CDR3 length: 15 residues. CDR3 region: CASSQLENFVYTQYF. The CDR3 nucleotides are TGTGCCAGCAGCCAGCTAGAGAATTTCGTTTATACGCAGTATTTT.

This chain joins TRBV9 and TRBJ1-5, with D tentatively TRBD1 (5 bases). The germline V and J ends were trimmed by 0 bases and 5 bases, with 12 bases remaining between them. The CDR3 is 15 amino acids. Germline assignment: CDR1 SGDLS and CDR2 YYNGEE. Here the CDR3 reads CASSVDASGHQPQHF. The CDR3 DNA sequence: TGTGCCAGCAGCGTAGACGCCTCGGGGCATCAGCCCCAGCATTTT.

This clonotype was seen repeatedly, ten times or more. The gene calls are TRBV15 and TRBJ1-1, with D perhaps matching TRBD1 (5 bases). This CDR3 is built from 16 residues. Germline-derived CDR1 and CDR2 are LNHNV and YYDKDF (reference sequence). V lost 0 bases, J lost 6 bases, and 17 bases lay in between. The CDR3 reads CATSRDYGDPRPEAFF. DNA of the CDR3: TGTGCCACCAGCAGAGATTATGGGGACCCGAGGCCTGAAGCTTTCTTT.

This chain connects TRBV3-1 to TRBJ2-2; 7 bases are a match to TRBD2. The ends lost 4 bases at V and 4 bases at J; junction bases unmatched: 9. From germline, CDR1 is LGHDT and CDR2 YNNKEL (reference sequence). This CDR3 contains 16 residues. As DNA, the CDR3 is TGTGCCAGCAGCCCCCTCGCTAGCGGAAGCACCGGGGAGCTGTTTTTT. It codes for CASSPLASGSTGELFF.

A few counts support this clonotype. V usage is TRBV5-1 and J usage is TRBJ2-7; TRBD1 agrees at 7 bases. CDR3 length equals 14 residues. The germline gives CDR1 SGHRS, CDR2 YFSETQ. After removal of 4 bases from V and 5 bases from J, the junction contained 9 bases not matched to a gene. The CDR3 protein is CASSGNRGRDEQYF. The CDR3 nucleotides are TGCGCCAGCAGCGGAAACAGGGGACGGGACGAGCAGTACTTC.